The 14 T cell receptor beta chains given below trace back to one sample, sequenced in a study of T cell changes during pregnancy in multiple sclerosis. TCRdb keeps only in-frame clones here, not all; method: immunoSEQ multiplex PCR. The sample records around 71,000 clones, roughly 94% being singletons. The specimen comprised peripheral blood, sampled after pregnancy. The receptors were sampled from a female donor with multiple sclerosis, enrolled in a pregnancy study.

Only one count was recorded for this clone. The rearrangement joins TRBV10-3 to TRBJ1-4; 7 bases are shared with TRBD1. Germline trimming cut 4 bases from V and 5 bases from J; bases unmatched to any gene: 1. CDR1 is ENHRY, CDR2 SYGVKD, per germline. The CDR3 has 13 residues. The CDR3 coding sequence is TGTGCCATCAGTGGCAGGGGGAATGAAAAACTGTTTTTT. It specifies CAISGRGNEKLFF.

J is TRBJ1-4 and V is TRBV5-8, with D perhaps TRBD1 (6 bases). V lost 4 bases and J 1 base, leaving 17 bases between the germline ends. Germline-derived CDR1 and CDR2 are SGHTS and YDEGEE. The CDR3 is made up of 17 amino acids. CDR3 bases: TGTGCCAGCAGCCCCTACAGGGATAGAGAAACTAATGAAAAACTGTTTTTT. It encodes CASSPYRDRETNEKLFF.

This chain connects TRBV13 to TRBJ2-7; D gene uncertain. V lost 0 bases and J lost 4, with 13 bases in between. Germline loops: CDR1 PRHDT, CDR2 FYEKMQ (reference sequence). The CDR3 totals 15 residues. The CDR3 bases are TGTGCCAGCAGCTTAGGCGAGGAGATGTCTTACGAGCAGTACTTC. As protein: CASSLGEEMSYEQYF. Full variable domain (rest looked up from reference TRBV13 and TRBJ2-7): AAGVIQSPRHLIKEKRETATLKCYPIPRHDTVYWYQQGPGQDPQFLISFYEKMQSDKGSIPDRFSAQQFSDYHSELNMSSLELGDSALYFCASSLGEEMSYEQYFGPGTRLTVT.

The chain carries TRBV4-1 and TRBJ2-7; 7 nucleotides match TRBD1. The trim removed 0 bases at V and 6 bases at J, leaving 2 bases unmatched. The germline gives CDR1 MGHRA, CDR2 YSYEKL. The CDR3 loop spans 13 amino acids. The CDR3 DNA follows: TGCGCCAGCAGCCAAGAACCAGGGGGCGAGCAGTACTTC. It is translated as CASSQEPGGEQYF.

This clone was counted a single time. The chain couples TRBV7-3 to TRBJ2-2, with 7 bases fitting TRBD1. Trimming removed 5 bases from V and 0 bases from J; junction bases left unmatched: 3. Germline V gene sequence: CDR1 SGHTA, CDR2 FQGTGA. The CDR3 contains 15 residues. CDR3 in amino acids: CASSLGQANTGELFF. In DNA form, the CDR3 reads TGTGCCAGCAGCCTTGGACAGGCGAACACCGGGGAGCTGTTTTTT. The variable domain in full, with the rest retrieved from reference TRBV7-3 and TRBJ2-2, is GAGVSQTPSNKVTEKGKYVELRCDPISGHTALYWYRQSLGQGPEFLIYFQGTGAADDSGLPNDRFFAVRPEGSVSTLKIQRTERGDSAVYLCASSLGQANTGELFFGEGSRLTVL.

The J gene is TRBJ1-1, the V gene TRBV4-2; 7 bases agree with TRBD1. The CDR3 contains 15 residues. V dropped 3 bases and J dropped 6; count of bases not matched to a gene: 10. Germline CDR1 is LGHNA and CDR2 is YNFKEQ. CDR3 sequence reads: CASSQADRDSPEAFF. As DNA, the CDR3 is TGTGCCAGCAGCCAGGCTGACCGGGACAGCCCTGAAGCTTTCTTT.

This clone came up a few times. In DNA form, the CDR3 reads TGTGCCTGGAGTACTAACAGGGCCCGTGAGACCCAGTACTTC. Translated: CAWSTNRARETQYF. The V and J genes are TRBV30 and TRBJ2-5; a weak D match, TRBD1 (6 bases). The CDR3 covers 14 residues. Trimming shortened V by 2 bases and J by 5 bases, and 15 bases separated the two germline ends. Germline-derived CDR1 and CDR2 are GTSNPN and SVGIG (reference sequence).

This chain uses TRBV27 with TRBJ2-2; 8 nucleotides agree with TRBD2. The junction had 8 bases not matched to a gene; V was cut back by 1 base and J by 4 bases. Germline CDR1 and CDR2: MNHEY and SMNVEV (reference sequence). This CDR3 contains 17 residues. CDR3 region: CASSLLPGGPVTGELFF. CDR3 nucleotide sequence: TGTGCCAGCAGTTTATTGCCGGGAGGGCCAGTCACCGGGGAGCTGTTTTTT.

CDR3 sequence (DNA): TGTGCCAGCAGCTTGTATCTCGAGCAGTTCTTC. This encodes CASSLYLEQFF. This chain connects TRBV5-6 to TRBJ2-1; D uncertain. The CDR3 is 11 residues long. Trimming took 1 base from V and 10 from J, leaving 6 bases between them. Germline-derived CDR1 and CDR2 are SGHDT and YYEEEE. The full variable domain, its missing parts supplied by reference TRBV5-6 and TRBJ2-1, is DAGVTQSPTHLIKTRGQQVTLRCSPKSGHDTVSWYQQALGQGPQFIFQYYEEEERQRGNFPDRFSGHQFPNYSSELNVNALLLGDSALYLCASSLYLEQFFGPGTRLTVL.

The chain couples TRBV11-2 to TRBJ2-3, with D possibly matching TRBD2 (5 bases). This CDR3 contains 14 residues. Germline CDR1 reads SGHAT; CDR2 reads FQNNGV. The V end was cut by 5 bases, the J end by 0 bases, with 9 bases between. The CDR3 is CASSPTRSTDTQYF. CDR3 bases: TGTGCCAGCAGCCCCACTAGAAGCACAGATACGCAGTATTTT.

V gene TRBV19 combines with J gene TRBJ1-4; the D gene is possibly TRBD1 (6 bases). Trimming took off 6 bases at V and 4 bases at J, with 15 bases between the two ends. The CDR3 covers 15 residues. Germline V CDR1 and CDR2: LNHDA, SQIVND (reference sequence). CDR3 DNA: TGTGCCAGTAGGCCTAAAGGGGGATTTAATGAAAAACTGTTTTTT. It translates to CASRPKGGFNEKLFF. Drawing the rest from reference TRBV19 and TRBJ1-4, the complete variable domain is DGGITQSPKYLFRKEGQNVTLSCEQNLNHDAMYWYRQDPGQGLRLIYYSQIVNDFQKGDIAEGYSVSREKKESFPLTVTSAQKNPTAFYLCASRPKGGFNEKLFFGSGTQLSVL.

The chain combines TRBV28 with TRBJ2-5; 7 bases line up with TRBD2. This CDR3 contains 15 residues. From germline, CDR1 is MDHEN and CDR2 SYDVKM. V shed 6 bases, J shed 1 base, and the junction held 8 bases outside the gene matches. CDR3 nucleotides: TGTGCCAGCAGCACGCCGGGGGGTTCCCAAGAGACCCAGTACTTC. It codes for CASSTPGGSQETQYF.

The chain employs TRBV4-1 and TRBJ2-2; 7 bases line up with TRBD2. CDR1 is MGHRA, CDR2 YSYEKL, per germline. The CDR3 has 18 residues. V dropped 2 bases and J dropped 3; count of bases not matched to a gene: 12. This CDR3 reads CASSQWYGGRTYTGELFF. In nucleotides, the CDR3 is TGCGCCAGCAGCCAATGGTACGGGGGGAGGACCTACACCGGGGAGCTGTTTTTT.

The CDR3, as DNA: TGTGCCAGCAGACCACAGGGGAGTGGGAACACTGAAGCTTTCTTT. This encodes CASRPQGSGNTEAFF. The rearrangement uses TRBV7-9 and TRBJ1-1; TRBD1 agrees at 7 bases. The V segment lost 6 bases and the J segment 1 base; nucleotides outside the gene matches: 8. This CDR3 contains 15 residues. Germline V lookup: CDR1 SEHNR, CDR2 FQNEAQ (reference sequence).